This is a list of T cell receptor beta chains from one sample in a study of T cell responses to AZD1222 COVID-19 vaccine. Assay: immunoSEQ multiplex PCR; the TCRdb copy retains only in-frame clones and omits some. The table lists about 150,000 clones, under 95% of them singletons. This specimen consisted of peripheral blood, obtained on day 0 of MenACWY control vaccination. The receptors were sampled from an adult in good health. Each CDR3 is given with its conserved first and last residue. D genes are given only for firm matches. Clone size is given for some rows only: seen once, a few or many times, or a class if the clone is expanded.

>TRBJ2-3|NA|TRBD2|15|TRBV6-4
CASSVETSPTDTQYF
TGTGCCAGCAGTGTGGAGACTAGCCCCACAGATACGCAGTATTTT
>TRBJ2-7|NA|NA|13|TRBV18
CASSPEDGYEQYF
TGTGCCAGCTCACCAGAGGACGGCTACGAGCAGTACTTC
>TRBJ1-2|NA|NA|15|TRBV7-6
CASSLRVGVNYGYTF
TGTGCCAGCAGCTTAAGGGTGGGGGTAAACTATGGCTACACCTTC
>TRBJ1-6|NA|NA|15|TRBV2
CASRRQTSYNSPLHF
TGTGCCAGCAGACGACAAACTTCCTATAATTCACCCCTCCACTTT
>TRBJ2-1|NA|TRBD2|16|TRBV7-9
CASSIGRLAGWDEQFF
TGTGCCAGCAGTATAGGAAGGCTAGCGGGATGGGATGAGCAGTTCTTC
>TRBJ2-1|NA|NA|15|TRBV5-1
CASSFRGGVGDEQFF
TGCGCCAGCAGCTTCCGAGGCGGTGTCGGGGATGAGCAGTTCTTC
>TRBJ2-1|NA|TRBD2|15|TRBV6-4
CASRPGLAKGHEQFF
TGTGCCAGCAGGCCGGGACTAGCAAAAGGCCATGAGCAGTTCTTC
>TRBJ1-5|NA|NA|14|TRBV30
CAWSPGTTSQPQHF
TGTGCCTGGAGCCCCGGGACAACGTCTCAGCCCCAGCATTTT
>TRBJ1-3|NA|TRBD1|15|TRBV7-9
CASSLEKGQGVTIYF
TGTGCCAGCAGCTTAGAGAAGGGACAGGGGGTCACCATATATTTT
>TRBJ1-2|NA|NA|11|TRBV30
CASGKGRSYTF
TGTGCCTCAGGAAAGGGCCGGAGCTACACCTTC
>TRBJ2-1|NA|TRBD2|14|TRBV7-2
CASSLGGTSNEQFF
TGTGCCAGCAGCTTAGGCGGGACTAGCAATGAGCAGTTCTTC
>TRBJ2-7|NA|NA|15|TRBV7-9
CASESPSRTSYEQYF
TGTGCCAGCGAGAGCCCCAGTAGAACCTCCTACGAGCAGTACTTC
>TRBJ2-7|NA|NA|12|TRBV27
CASRGQSYEQYF
TGTGCCAGCAGAGGACAGTCCTACGAGCAGTACTTC
>TRBJ1-1|NA|NA|16|TRBV27
CASTPQAAWRNTEAFF
TGTGCCAGCACCCCCCAGGCCGCCTGGAGAAACACTGAAGCTTTCTTT
>TRBJ1-2|NA|NA|12|TRBV19
CASSNTNYGYTF
TGTGCCAGTAGTAACACAAACTATGGCTACACCTTC
>TRBJ1-2|NA|NA|16|TRBV2
CASSLDRLNTFYGYTF
TGTGCCAGCAGCCTGGACAGATTGAATACTTTCTATGGCTACACCTTC
>TRBJ2-5|NA|TRBD1|12|TRBV6-5
CANRQGWETQYF
TGTGCCAACAGACAGGGCTGGGAGACCCAGTACTTC
>TRBJ1-2|NA|NA|16|TRBV28
CASSPPYGGLNYGYTF
TGTGCCAGCAGTCCCCCCTATGGGGGACTGAACTATGGCTACACCTTC
>TRBJ1-4|once|NA|13|TRBV7-9
CASSLGAGEKLFF
TGTGCCAGCAGCTTAGGGGCCGGGGAAAAACTGTTTTTT
>TRBJ1-5|few|TRBD1|17|TRBV19
CASSHPHQGVSNQPQHF
TGTGCCAGTAGCCACCCTCATCAGGGGGTGAGCAATCAGCCCCAGCATTTT
>TRBJ2-2|NA|TRBD2|18|TRBV5-1
CASSPSKPGLAGTGELFF
TGCGCCAGCAGCCCATCCAAACCGGGACTAGCGGGAACCGGGGAGCTGTTTTTT
>TRBJ2-1|NA|TRBD2|18|TRBV30
CAWSQTSGRVAPYNEQFF
TGTGCCTGGAGTCAGACTAGCGGCAGAGTAGCCCCCTACAATGAGCAGTTCTTC
>TRBJ1-6|NA|NA|17|TRBV3-1/TRBV3-2
CASSQEELLASGSPLHF
TGTGCCAGCAGCCAAGAGGAGCTACTAGCCTCTGGTTCACCCCTCCACTTT
>TRBJ1-2|NA|NA|14|TRBV7-8
CASSARTINYGYTF
TGTGCCAGCAGCGCGCGGACGATTAACTATGGCTACACCTTC
>TRBJ2-7|NA|NA|14|TRBV18
CASSLRDGTYEQYF
TGTGCCAGCTCACTCAGGGACGGAACCTACGAGCAGTACTTC
>TRBJ1-1|NA|NA|16|TRBV30
CAWSVGSGHRNTEAFF
TGTGCCTGGAGTGTAGGCTCGGGACACCGAAACACTGAAGCTTTCTTT
>TRBJ2-4|NA|TRBD2|17|TRBV10-2
CASSESGGPWAKNIQYF
TGCGCCAGCAGTGAGTCGGGAGGGCCGTGGGCCAAAAACATTCAGTACTTC
>TRBJ2-7|NA|NA|11|TRBV25-1
CASRGPYEQYF
TGTGCCAGCAGAGGCCCCTACGAGCAGTACTTC
>TRBJ2-1|NA|NA|15|TRBV6-5
CASSRDRVGGGEQFF
TGTGCCAGCAGCCGTGACAGGGTCGGGGGTGGTGAGCAGTTCTTC
>TRBJ2-7|NA|NA|15|TRBV18
CASSPQGQFPYEQYF
TGTGCCAGCTCACCTCAAGGACAGTTCCCCTACGAGCAGTACTTC
>TRBJ2-7|NA|TRBD1|15|TRBV7-8
CASSPRDRDSYEQYF
TGTGCCAGCAGCCCGAGGGACAGGGATTCCTACGAGCAGTACTTC
>TRBJ2-1|once|TRBD2|14|TRBV11-3
CASSRSGFYNEQFF
TGTGCCAGCAGCCGTAGCGGGTTCTACAATGAGCAGTTCTTC
>TRBJ2-2|NA|NA|16|TRBV20-1
CSASFRGSRDTGELFF
TGCAGTGCTAGTTTCCGGGGATCTCGGGACACCGGGGAGCTGTTTTTT
>TRBJ2-1|NA|TRBD2|15|TRBV5-4
CASSSRLAFDNEQFF
TGTGCCAGCAGCTCGAGACTAGCCTTTGACAATGAGCAGTTCTTC
>TRBJ2-5|NA|NA|13|TRBV9
CASSPVEVGTQYF
TGTGCCAGCAGCCCCGTTGAAGTCGGGACCCAGTACTTC
>TRBJ2-1|NA|TRBD2|17|TRBV10-3
CAISERFLAGGDNEQFF
TGTGCCATCAGTGAACGCTTTCTAGCGGGGGGAGATAATGAGCAGTTCTTC
>TRBJ2-4|NA|TRBD2|14|TRBV5-1
CASSLAGGQNIQYF
TGCGCCAGCAGCCTAGCGGGGGGGCAAAACATTCAGTACTTC
>TRBJ2-7|NA|TRBD2|13|TRBV2
CASRGDYLPEQYF
TGTGCCAGCAGGGGGGACTATCTACCCGAGCAGTACTTC
>TRBJ2-6|NA|TRBD1|18|TRBV7-6
CASSLAVQGYSGANVLTF
TGTGCCAGCAGCTTAGCGGTACAGGGGTACTCTGGGGCCAACGTCCTGACTTTC
>TRBJ1-1|NA|TRBD1|15|TRBV7-9
CASSSGQSMNTEAFF
TGTGCCAGCAGCTCGGGACAGTCCATGAACACTGAAGCTTTCTTT